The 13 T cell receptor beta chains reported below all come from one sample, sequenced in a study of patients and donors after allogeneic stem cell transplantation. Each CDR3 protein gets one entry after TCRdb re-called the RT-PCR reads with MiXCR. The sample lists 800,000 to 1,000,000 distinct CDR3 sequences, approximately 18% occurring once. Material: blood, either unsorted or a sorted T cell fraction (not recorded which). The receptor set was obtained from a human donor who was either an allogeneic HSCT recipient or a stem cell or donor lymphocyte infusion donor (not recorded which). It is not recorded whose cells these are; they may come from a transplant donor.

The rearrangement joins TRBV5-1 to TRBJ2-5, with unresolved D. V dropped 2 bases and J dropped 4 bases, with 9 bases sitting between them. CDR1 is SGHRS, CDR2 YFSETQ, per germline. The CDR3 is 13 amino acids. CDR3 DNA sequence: TGCGCCAGCAGCTTCGAGGCACCAGAGACCCAGTACTTC. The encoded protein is CASSFEAPETQYF. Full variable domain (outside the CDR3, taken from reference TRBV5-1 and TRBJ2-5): KAGVTQTPRYLIKTRGQQVTLSCSPISGHRSVSWYQQTPGQGLQFLFEYFSETQRNKGNFPGRFSGRQFSNSRSEMNVSTLELGDSALYLCASSFEAPETQYFGPGTRLLVL.

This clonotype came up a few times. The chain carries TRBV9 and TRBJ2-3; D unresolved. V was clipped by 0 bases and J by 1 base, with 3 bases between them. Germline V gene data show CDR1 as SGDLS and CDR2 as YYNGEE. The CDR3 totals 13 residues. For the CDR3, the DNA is TGTGCCAGCAGCGTAGTGGGCACAGATACGCAGTATTTT. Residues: CASSVVGTDTQYF. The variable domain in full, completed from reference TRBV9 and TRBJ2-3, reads DSGVTQTPKHLITATGQRVTLRCSPRSGDLSVYWYQQSLDQGLQFLIQYYNGEERAKGNILERFSAQQFPDLHSELNLSSLELGDSALYFCASSVVGTDTQYFGPGTRLTVL.

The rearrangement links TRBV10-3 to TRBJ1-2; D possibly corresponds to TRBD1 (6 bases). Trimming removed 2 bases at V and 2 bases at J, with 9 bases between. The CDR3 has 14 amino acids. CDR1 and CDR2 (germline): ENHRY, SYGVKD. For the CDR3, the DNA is TGTGCCATCAGTGAGAAAGGACAGAACTATGGCTACACCTTC. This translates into CAISEKGQNYGYTF.

The CDR3 DNA reads TGTGCCAGCAGCTGGGCGGGACGTTCGAACACTGAAGCTTTCTTT. It yields the protein CASSWAGRSNTEAFF. The chain links TRBV7-2 to TRBJ1-1; TRBD1 might be the D (5 bases). Germline assignment: CDR1 SGHTA and CDR2 FQGNSA. V lost 4 bases and J 1 base, leaving 13 bases between the germline ends. This CDR3 comprises 15 residues.

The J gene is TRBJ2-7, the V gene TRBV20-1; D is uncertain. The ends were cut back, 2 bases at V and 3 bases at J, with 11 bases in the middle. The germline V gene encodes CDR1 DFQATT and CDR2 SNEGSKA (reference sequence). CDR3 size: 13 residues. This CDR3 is CSARTEKGYEQYF. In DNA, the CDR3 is TGCAGTGCTAGAACGGAGAAGGGCTACGAGCAGTACTTC.

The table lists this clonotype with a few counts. In nucleotides, the CDR3 is TGCGCCAGCAGCTTTCAGGGAACCGGAGCAGATACGCAGTATTTT. Amino acid sequence: CASSFQGTGADTQYF. This chain connects TRBV5-1 to TRBJ2-3; D perhaps matches TRBD1 (5 bases). Trimming removed 2 bases at V and 4 bases at J, with 14 bases between. The CDR3 runs to 15 residues. Germline lookup yields CDR1 SGHRS and CDR2 YFSETQ.

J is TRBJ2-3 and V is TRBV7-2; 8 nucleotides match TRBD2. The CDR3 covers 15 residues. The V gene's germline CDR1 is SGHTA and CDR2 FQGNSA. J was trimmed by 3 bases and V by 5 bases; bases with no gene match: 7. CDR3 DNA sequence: TGTGCCAGCAGCGCCGGGAGGGGAGGTACAGATACGCAGTATTTT. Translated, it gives CASSAGRGGTDTQYF.

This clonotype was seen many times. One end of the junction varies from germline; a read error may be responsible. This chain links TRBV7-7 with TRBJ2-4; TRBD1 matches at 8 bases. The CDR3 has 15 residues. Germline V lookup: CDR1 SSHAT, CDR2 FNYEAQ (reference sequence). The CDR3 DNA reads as TGTGCTAGCAGGCCGAACAGGGGGGTCAAAAACATTCAGTACTTC. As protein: CASRPNRGVKNIQYF.

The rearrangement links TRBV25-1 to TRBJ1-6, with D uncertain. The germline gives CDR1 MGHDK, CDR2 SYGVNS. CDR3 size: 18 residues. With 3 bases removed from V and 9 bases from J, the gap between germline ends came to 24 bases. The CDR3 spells CASSEGVPGPSKSSPLHF. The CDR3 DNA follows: TGTGCCAGCAGTGAGGGAGTCCCGGGCCCCTCCAAGAGTTCACCCCTCCACTTT. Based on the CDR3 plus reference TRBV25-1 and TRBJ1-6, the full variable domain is EADIYQTPRYLVIGTGKKITLECSQTMGHDKMYWYQQDPGMELHLIHYSYGVNSTEKGDLSSESTVSRIRTEHFPLTLESARPSHTSQYLCASSEGVPGPSKSSPLHFGNGTRLTVT.

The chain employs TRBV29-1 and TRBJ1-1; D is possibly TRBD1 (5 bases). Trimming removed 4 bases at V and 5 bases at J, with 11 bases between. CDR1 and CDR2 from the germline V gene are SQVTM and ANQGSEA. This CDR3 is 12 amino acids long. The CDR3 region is CSVGGGNTEAFF. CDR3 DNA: TGCAGCGTTGGGGGGGGTAATACTGAAGCTTTCTTT.

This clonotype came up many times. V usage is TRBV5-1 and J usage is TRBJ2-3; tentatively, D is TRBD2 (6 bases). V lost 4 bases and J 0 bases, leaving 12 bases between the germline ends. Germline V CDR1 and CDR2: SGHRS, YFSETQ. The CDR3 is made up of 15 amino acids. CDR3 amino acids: CASSRDSLSTDTQYF. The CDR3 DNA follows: TGCGCCAGCAGCCGGGACTCGTTGAGCACAGATACGCAGTATTTT.

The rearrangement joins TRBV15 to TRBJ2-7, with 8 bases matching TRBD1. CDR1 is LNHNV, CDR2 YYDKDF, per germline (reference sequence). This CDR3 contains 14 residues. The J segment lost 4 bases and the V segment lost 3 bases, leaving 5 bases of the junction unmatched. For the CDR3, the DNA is TGTGCCACCAGCAGGGACAGGGTAGCGTACGAGCAGTACTTC. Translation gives CATSRDRVAYEQYF.

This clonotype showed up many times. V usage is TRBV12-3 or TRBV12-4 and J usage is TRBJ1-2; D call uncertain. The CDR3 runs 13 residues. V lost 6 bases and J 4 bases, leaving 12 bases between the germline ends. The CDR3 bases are TGTGCCAGCAGCCTAGCCGGCATCTATGGCTACACCTTC. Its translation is CASSLAGIYGYTF.